What follows are 24 T cell receptor beta chains derived from one specimen sequenced in a study of cytomegalovirus exposure and HLA in healthy donors. Primers: 60 Vbeta forward and 13 Jbeta reverse. Repertoires were generated with immunoSEQ multiplex PCR, while TCRdb's copy carries only in-frame clones and drops some. Among around 100,000 clones, more than 60% were seen once, and the ten largest hold approximately 5.3%. The sequenced sample consisted of PBMCs. The receptor set was obtained from a female donor in good health and CMV-seropositive.

The CDR3 bases are TGTGCCAGCTCACCACCAGGGGGCGGCAATCAGCCCCAGCATTTT. Its protein product is CASSPPGGGNQPQHF. The gene calls are TRBV18 and TRBJ1-5; 7 bases fit TRBD1. This CDR3 comprises 15 residues. Germline CDR1 and CDR2: KGHSH and LQKENI. V shed 0 bases and J 2 bases; nucleotides not matched to a gene: 1.

V gene TRBV4-2 combines with J gene TRBJ2-7; TRBD2 matches 11 bases. Germline V gene lookup returns CDR1 LGHNA and CDR2 YNFKEQ. There are 14 residues in the CDR3. Germline trimming cut 4 bases from V and 3 bases from J; bases unmatched to any gene: 2. The CDR3 DNA is TGTGCCAGCAGCCCGGGACTAGCGGTCTACGAGCAGTACTTC. Protein: CASSPGLAVYEQYF.

The chain is built from TRBV28 and TRBJ2-7; D might be TRBD1 (5 bases). CDR1 MDHEN and CDR2 SYDVKM come from the germline V gene. Deletions cut 7 bases from V and 0 bases from J, with 13 bases between. The CDR3 runs 14 residues. CDR3 protein: CASNQTESSYEQYF. In DNA, the CDR3 is TGTGCCAGCAACCAGACAGAGTCCTCCTACGAGCAGTACTTC.

The CDR3 sequence: CSVEEGAGTGELFF. CDR3 bases: TGCAGCGTTGAAGAGGGGGCGGGCACCGGGGAGCTGTTTTTT. The rearrangement uses TRBV29-1 and TRBJ2-2, with D maybe TRBD1 (6 bases). The CDR3 is 14 residues long. The V and J ends lost 0 bases and 4 bases respectively, with 9 bases between them. Germline CDR1 SQVTM, CDR2 ANQGSEA.

The chain has TRBV4-2 and TRBJ2-3; 14 bases match TRBD2. CDR3 length: 16 amino acids. V trimming: 4 bases; J trimming: 5 bases; junction bases outside the gene matches: 5. Germline-derived CDR1 and CDR2 are LGHNA and YNFKEQ. As DNA, the CDR3 is TGTGCCAGCAGCCGGGGACTAGCGGGGGCGGAAGATACGCAGTATTTT. It codes for CASSRGLAGAEDTQYF.

The chain is built from TRBV12-5 and TRBJ2-7; TRBD2 matches at 7 bases. The germline V gene encodes CDR1 LGHNT and CDR2 FRNRAP. CDR3 size: 14 residues. Trimming removed 6 bases from V and 7 bases from J; junction bases left unmatched: 12. The CDR3 loop reads CASGLASGPWEQYF. In DNA, the CDR3 is TGTGCTAGTGGCCTAGCTAGCGGCCCCTGGGAGCAGTACTTC.

The rearrangement uses TRBV28 and TRBJ1-1, with D unresolved. Trimming took 1 base from V and 0 from J, leaving 12 bases between them. Germline assignment: CDR1 MDHEN and CDR2 SYDVKM. The CDR3 runs 16 residues. DNA for the CDR3: TGTGCCAGCAGTTTATCCGTTTTCACTTTGAACACTGAAGCTTTCTTT. Its translation: CASSLSVFTLNTEAFF.

V gene TRBV2 combines with J gene TRBJ2-7, with 14 bases lining up with TRBD2. The CDR3 consists of 15 residues. V lost 6 bases to trimming and J lost 9 bases; unmatched junction nucleotides: 10. Germline V gene data show CDR1 as SNHLY and CDR2 as FYNNEI. The CDR3 is CASRQRGLAGVGQYF. In DNA form, the CDR3 reads TGTGCCAGCAGGCAACGGGGACTAGCGGGAGTCGGGCAGTACTTC. Filled out from reference TRBV2 and TRBJ2-7, the complete variable domain reads EPEVTQTPSHQVTQMGQEVILRCVPISNHLYFYWYRQILGQKVEFLVSFYNNEISEKSEIFDDQFSVERPDGSNFTLKIRSTKLEDSAMYFCASRQRGLAGVGQYFGPGTRLTVT.

The chain uses TRBV7-8 and TRBJ2-1; 11 nucleotides line up with TRBD2. Losses at the gene ends were 8 bases for V and 11 bases for J; bases not matched to a gene: 11. The CDR3 loop spans 14 amino acids. In germline, CDR1 is SGHVS, CDR2 FQNEAQ. Here the CDR3 DNA reads TGTGCCAGCGGCCCGCCGGGACTAGCGGCGAAGCAGTTCTTC. Its translation: CASGPPGLAAKQFF.

This clone was counted only a few times. The chain is built from TRBV6-6 and TRBJ1-2; no clear D. CDR1 is MNHNY, CDR2 SVGAGI, per germline (reference sequence). This CDR3 has 15 amino acids. Trimming stripped 6 bases from V and 1 base from J, with 15 bases between. This CDR3 reads CASRDKSFLNYGYTF. The DNA of the CDR3 is TGTGCCAGCAGAGACAAGAGCTTCCTTAACTATGGCTACACCTTC.

V is TRBV11-2 and J is TRBJ2-3; 7 positions match TRBD1. The CDR3 length is 15 residues. CDR1 and CDR2 (germline): SGHAT, FQNNGV. The V gene end was trimmed by 0 bases and the J gene end by 4 bases; junction bases not matched to a gene: 4. The CDR3 bases are TGTGCCAGCAGCTTAGAAGGGGGCCAGGCAGATACGCAGTATTTT. This sequence encodes CASSLEGGQADTQYF.

CDR3: CASSPGGASNEQFF. As DNA, the CDR3 is TGTGCCAGCAGCCCGGGGGGGGCCTCAAATGAGCAGTTCTTC. This chain joins TRBV4-2 and TRBJ2-1; 8 bases are shared with TRBD2. This CDR3 has 14 residues. Germline V gene sequence: CDR1 LGHNA, CDR2 YNFKEQ. Trimming cost V 4 bases and J 7 bases; bases outside gene matches: 6.

The rearrangement uses TRBV18 and TRBJ1-1; TRBD1 is a possible D gene (5 bases). Per germline, CDR1 KGHSH and CDR2 LQKENI. The V end lost 2 bases, the J end lost 5 bases, and 12 bases lay between the germline ends. This CDR3 region has 14 residues. For the CDR3, the DNA is TGTGCCAGCTCACCAGACCGACAGTCGACTGAAGCTTTCTTT. This gives the protein CASSPDRQSTEAFF.

DNA of the CDR3: TGTGCCACCCTCCAAGAGACCCAGTACTTC. Its translation: CATLQETQYF. The rearrangement links TRBV6-5 to TRBJ2-5; D not resolved. CDR1 is MNHEY, CDR2 SVGAGI, per germline. V lost 10 bases to trimming and J lost 1 base, with 4 bases between them. This CDR3 has 10 residues.

The CDR3 DNA sequence: TGTGCCTGGGGGAGGACGTACCAAGAGACCCAGTACTTC. As protein: CAWGRTYQETQYF. This chain joins TRBV30 and TRBJ2-5; D is possibly TRBD2 (6 bases). The germline gives CDR1 GTSNPN, CDR2 SVGIG (reference sequence). The CDR3 contains 13 residues. Trimming took 5 bases from V and 0 from J, leaving 10 bases between them.

V gene TRBV5-5 combines with J gene TRBJ2-7; D not resolved. V was cut by 2 bases and J by 2 bases, with 8 bases left in between. Per germline, CDR1 SGHKS and CDR2 YYEKEE (reference sequence). CDR3 length: 13 amino acids. The CDR3 region has the DNA TGTGCCAGCAGCTTTCAGGTTACCTACGAGCAGTACTTC. The encoded protein is CASSFQVTYEQYF.

The chain carries TRBV28 and TRBJ1-2; D is uncertain. The V gene lost 7 bases and the J gene lost 6 bases, with 15 bases spanning the gap. This CDR3 is 13 amino acids long. Germline CDR1 and CDR2: MDHEN and SYDVKM. The CDR3 protein is CASTVVGQDGYTF. As DNA, the CDR3 is TGTGCCAGCACGGTAGTTGGCCAGGATGGCTACACCTTC.

V and J are TRBV28 and TRBJ2-1; possible D gene TRBD1, 6 bases. Trimming left V 3 bases short and J 3 bases short, with 12 bases between. Germline V gene lookup returns CDR1 MDHEN and CDR2 SYDVKM. This CDR3 is 15 amino acids long. For the CDR3, the DNA is TGTGCCAGCAGTTTTGGGGGCCCGTTCTACAATGAGCAGTTCTTC. As protein: CASSFGGPFYNEQFF.

V is TRBV29-1 and J is TRBJ1-4; 8 bases match TRBD1. This CDR3 region has 13 residues. Germline CDR1 reads SQVTM; CDR2 reads ANQGSEA. V was pared by 7 bases and J by 8 bases, with 9 bases of the junction left unmatched. The CDR3 DNA sequence: TGCAGCGGCATGCAGGGGGCGGGGGAAAAACTGTTTTTT. Its translation: CSGMQGAGEKLFF. Drawing the rest from reference TRBV29-1 and TRBJ1-4, the complete variable domain is SAVISQKPSRDICQRGTSLTIQCQVDSQVTMMFWYRQQPGQSLTLIATANQGSEATYESGFVIDKFPISRPNLTFSTLTVSNMSPEDSSIYLCSGMQGAGEKLFFGSGTQLSVL.

The chain couples TRBV7-2 to TRBJ2-5; TRBD2 matches 11 bases. Germline trimming cut 5 bases from V and 3 bases from J; bases unmatched to any gene: 5. Germline V CDR1 and CDR2: SGHTA, FQGNSA. The CDR3 is 15 residues long. The CDR3 here is CASSHSGRAEETQYF. As DNA, the CDR3 is TGTGCCAGCAGCCATAGCGGGAGGGCCGAAGAGACCCAGTACTTC.

The chain is built from TRBV7-2 and TRBJ1-2, with 12 bases lining up with TRBD1. The junction had 6 bases not matched to a gene; V was cut back by 2 bases and J by 8 bases. CDR3 length: 15 residues. Germline CDR1 SGHTA, CDR2 FQGNSA. The CDR3 region is CASSLMGQGALGYTF. The DNA of the CDR3 is TGTGCCAGCAGCTTAATGGGACAGGGGGCTTTGGGCTACACCTTC.

This clone was detected only once. The chain uses TRBV7-9 and TRBJ2-2; possibly TRBD2 for D (6 bases). In germline, CDR1 is SEHNR, CDR2 FQNEAQ (reference sequence). Trimming left V 5 bases short and J 6 bases short, with 13 bases between. The length of the CDR3 is 14 residues. CDR3 sequence reads: CASSRDLEAGELFF. The CDR3 DNA is TGTGCCAGCAGCCGGGACTTGGAGGCCGGGGAGCTGTTTTTT.

The CDR3 loop is CASSWGRGTDTQYF. For the CDR3, the DNA is TGTGCCAGCAGCTGGGGGAGGGGAACAGATACGCAGTATTTT. This sequence joins TRBV7-2 and TRBJ2-3, with TRBD2 matching over 7 bases. V trimming: 4 bases; J trimming: 3 bases; junction bases outside the gene matches: 4. CDR3 length: 14 residues. Germline V gives CDR1 SGHTA, CDR2 FQGNSA. Variable domain in full (rest from reference TRBV7-2 and TRBJ2-3): GAGVSQSPSNKVTEKGKDVELRCDPISGHTALYWYRQSLGQGLEFLIYFQGNSAPDKSGLPSDRFSAERTGGSVSTLTIQRTQQEDSAVYLCASSWGRGTDTQYFGPGTRLTVL.

The chain has TRBV6-6 and TRBJ1-4; D unresolved. Between the trimmed V and J ends, which lost 5 bases and 11 bases, there was a span of 18 bases. Germline-derived CDR1 and CDR2 are MNHNY and SVGAGI (reference sequence). The CDR3 is 14 residues long. The CDR3 region has the DNA TGTGCCAGCAGTCTCCCTGCAGCTGTGGAGAAACTGTTTTTT. This encodes CASSLPAAVEKLFF.